This T cell receptor beta chain was identified during a study of T cell repertoires in cytomegalovirus infection. Study overall: It can be stated that public TCR beta signatures indicated CMV infection as well as a matching HLA type.

As to this clonotype: The antigen is not known.

TCRdb itself ran the reads through MiXCR, one entry per CDR3 protein. Of roughly 700,000 distinct CDR3 sequences listed, 30% to 40% are singletons. This CDR3 has 15 residues. V lost 7 bases and J 0 bases, leaving 15 bases between the germline ends. Germline assignment: CDR1 SGHAT and CDR2 FQNNGV. The sequenced sample was cultured PBMCs, obtained from culture after CMV antigen stimulation. The chain employs TRBV11-2 and TRBJ1-1, with D possibly being TRBD1 (5 bases). This TCR derives from a human donor in good health (CMV status not recorded). Some clones in this sample may be carry-over from other donors' samples. CDR3 nucleotide sequence: TGTGCCAGCAACGACCCCGGGGCGGTGAACACTGAAGCTTTCTTT. This codes for CASNDPGAVNTEAFF.